Sequencing of this T cell receptor (beta chain) was carried out in a study of technical replicates of blood from a few donors. This CDR3 has 12 amino acids. The V and J ends lost 5 bases and 6 bases, in that order; junction bases with no gene match: 3. Germline lookup yields CDR1 SGHVS and CDR2 FNYEAQ. Sequencing was performed with immunoSEQ multiplex PCR; in TCRdb, only in-frame clones are kept and a portion is missing. The repertoire holds about 80,000 clones, about 94% seen once, with roughly 0.38% in the top ten. This chain connects TRBV7-6 to TRBJ1-1; 7 bases line up with TRBD1. The material sequenced was T cells isolated from PBMCs. This receptor was obtained from a human donor in good health. This chain's CDR3 is CASSTGTAEAFF. The CDR3 DNA sequence: TGTGCCAGCAGCACTGGGACAGCTGAAGCTTTCTTT.